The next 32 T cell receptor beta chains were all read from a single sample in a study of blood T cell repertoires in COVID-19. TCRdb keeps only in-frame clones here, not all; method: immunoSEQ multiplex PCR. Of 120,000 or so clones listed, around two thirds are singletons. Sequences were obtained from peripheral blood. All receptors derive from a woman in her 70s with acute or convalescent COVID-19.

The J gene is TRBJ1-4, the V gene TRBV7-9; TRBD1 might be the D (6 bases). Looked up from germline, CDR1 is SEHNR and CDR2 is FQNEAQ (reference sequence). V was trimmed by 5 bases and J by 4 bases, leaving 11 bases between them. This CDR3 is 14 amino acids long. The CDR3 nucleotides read TGTGCCAGCAGCATGGGACACGTTAATGAAAAACTGTTTTTT. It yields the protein CASSMGHVNEKLFF.

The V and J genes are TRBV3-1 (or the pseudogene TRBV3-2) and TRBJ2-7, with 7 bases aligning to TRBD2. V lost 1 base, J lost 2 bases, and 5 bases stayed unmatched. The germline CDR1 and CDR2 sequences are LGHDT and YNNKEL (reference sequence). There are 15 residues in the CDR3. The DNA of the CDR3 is TGTGCCAGCAGCCAAGGGCTAGCGGAAGCCTACGAGCAGTACTTC. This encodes CASSQGLAEAYEQYF.

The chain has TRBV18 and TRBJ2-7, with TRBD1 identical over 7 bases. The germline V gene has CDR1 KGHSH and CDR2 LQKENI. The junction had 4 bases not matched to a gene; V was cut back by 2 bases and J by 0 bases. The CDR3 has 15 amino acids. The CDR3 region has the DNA TGTGCCAGCTCACCAGAACAGGGGCCCTCCTACGAGCAGTACTTC. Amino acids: CASSPEQGPSYEQYF. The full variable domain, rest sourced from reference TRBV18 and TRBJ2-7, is NAGVMQNPRHLVRRRGQEARLRCSPMKGHSHVYWYRQLPEEGLKFMVYLQKENIIDESGMPKERFSAEFPKEGPSILRIQQVVRGDSAAYFCASSPEQGPSYEQYFGPGTRLTVT.

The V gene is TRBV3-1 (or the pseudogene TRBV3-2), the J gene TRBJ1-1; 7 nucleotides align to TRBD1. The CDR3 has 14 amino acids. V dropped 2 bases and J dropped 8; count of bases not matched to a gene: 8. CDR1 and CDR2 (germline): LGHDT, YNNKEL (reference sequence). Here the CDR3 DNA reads TGTGCCAGCAGCCAAACCCAGGGGGTGGGGGAAGCTTTCTTT. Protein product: CASSQTQGVGEAFF.

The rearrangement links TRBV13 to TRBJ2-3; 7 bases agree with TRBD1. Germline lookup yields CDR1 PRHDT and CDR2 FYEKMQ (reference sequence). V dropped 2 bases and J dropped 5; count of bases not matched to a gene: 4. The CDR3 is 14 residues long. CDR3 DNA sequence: TGTGCCAGCAGCTTAACAGGGGTAGGAGATACGCAGTATTTT. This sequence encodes CASSLTGVGDTQYF.

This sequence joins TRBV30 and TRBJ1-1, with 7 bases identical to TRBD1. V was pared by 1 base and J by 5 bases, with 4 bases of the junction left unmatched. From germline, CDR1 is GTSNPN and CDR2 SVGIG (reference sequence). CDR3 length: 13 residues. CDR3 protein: CAWSGNRGTEAFF. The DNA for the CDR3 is TGTGCCTGGAGTGGGAACAGGGGTACTGAAGCTTTCTTT.

As DNA, the CDR3 is TGTGCCAGCAGCGTAGAAGGGGCAGCCAGCACAGATACGCAGTATTTT. It codes for CASSVEGAASTDTQYF. The chain joins TRBV9 to TRBJ2-3, with D perhaps matching TRBD1 (5 bases). Germline lookup yields CDR1 SGDLS and CDR2 YYNGEE. The germline V and J ends were trimmed by 0 bases and 0 bases, with 11 bases remaining between them. The CDR3 consists of 16 residues.

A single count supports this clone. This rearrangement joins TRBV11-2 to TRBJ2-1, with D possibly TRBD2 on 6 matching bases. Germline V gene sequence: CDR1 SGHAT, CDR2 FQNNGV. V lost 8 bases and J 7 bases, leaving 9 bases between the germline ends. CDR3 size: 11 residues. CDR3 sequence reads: CASGEVNEQFF. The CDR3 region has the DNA TGTGCCAGCGGGGAGGTGAATGAGCAGTTCTTC.

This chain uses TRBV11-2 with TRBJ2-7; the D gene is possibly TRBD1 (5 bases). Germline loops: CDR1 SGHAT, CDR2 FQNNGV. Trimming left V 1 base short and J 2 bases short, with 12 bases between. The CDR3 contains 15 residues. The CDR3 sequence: CASSLADSRTYEQYF. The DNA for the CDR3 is TGTGCCAGCAGCTTAGCAGACAGCAGAACCTACGAGCAGTACTTC.

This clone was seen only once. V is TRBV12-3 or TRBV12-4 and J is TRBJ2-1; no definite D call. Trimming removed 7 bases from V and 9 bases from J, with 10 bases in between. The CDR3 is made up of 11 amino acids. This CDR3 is CASTFTGEQFF. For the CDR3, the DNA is TGTGCCAGCACCTTCACGGGTGAGCAGTTCTTC.

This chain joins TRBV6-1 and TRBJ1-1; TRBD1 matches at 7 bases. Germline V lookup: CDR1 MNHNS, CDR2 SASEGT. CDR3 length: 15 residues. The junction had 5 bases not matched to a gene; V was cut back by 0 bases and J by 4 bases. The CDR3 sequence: CASSEAKPGGTEAFF. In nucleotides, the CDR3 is TGTGCCAGCAGTGAAGCGAAACCAGGGGGCACTGAAGCTTTCTTT.

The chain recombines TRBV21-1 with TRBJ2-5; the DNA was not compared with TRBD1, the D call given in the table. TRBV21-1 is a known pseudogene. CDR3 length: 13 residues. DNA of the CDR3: TGTGCCAACCCGGGACAGGGAGAGGAGACCCAGTACTTC. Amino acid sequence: CANPGQGEETQYF.

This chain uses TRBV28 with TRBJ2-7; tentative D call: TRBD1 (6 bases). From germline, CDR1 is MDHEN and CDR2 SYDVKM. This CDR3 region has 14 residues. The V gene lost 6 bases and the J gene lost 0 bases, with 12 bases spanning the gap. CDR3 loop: CASSGPGDSYEQYF. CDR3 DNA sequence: TGTGCCAGCAGCGGTCCAGGGGACTCCTACGAGCAGTACTTC.

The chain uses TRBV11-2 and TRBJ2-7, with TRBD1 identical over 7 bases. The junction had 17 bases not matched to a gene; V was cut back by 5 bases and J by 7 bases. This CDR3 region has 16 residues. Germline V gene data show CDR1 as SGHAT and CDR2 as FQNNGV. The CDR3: CASSQTANRGLDEQYF. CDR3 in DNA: TGTGCCAGCAGCCAGACTGCGAACAGGGGATTGGATGAGCAGTACTTC.

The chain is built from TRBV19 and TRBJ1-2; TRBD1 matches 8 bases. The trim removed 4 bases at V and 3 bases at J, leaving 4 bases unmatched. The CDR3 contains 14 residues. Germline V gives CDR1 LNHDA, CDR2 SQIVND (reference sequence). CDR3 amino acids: CASSRTGFDYGYTF. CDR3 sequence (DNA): TGTGCCAGTAGTAGGACAGGGTTTGACTATGGCTACACCTTC.

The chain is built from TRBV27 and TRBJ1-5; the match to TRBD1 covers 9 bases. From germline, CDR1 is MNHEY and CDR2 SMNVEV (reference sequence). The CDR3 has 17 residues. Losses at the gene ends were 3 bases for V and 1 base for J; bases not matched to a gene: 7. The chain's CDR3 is CASSLFGDRVSNQPQHF. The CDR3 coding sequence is TGTGCCAGCAGTTTGTTTGGGGACAGGGTGAGCAATCAGCCCCAGCATTTT.

CDR3 sequence reads: CASSLPDRGNSPLHF. In DNA form, the CDR3 reads TGTGCCAGCAGCTTGCCGGACAGGGGTAATTCACCCCTCCACTTT. The chain has TRBV5-4 and TRBJ1-6; 9 nucleotides agree with TRBD1. J lost 6 bases, V lost 1 base, and 2 bases had no gene match. The CDR3 contains 15 residues. In germline, CDR1 is SGHNT, CDR2 YYREEE (reference sequence).

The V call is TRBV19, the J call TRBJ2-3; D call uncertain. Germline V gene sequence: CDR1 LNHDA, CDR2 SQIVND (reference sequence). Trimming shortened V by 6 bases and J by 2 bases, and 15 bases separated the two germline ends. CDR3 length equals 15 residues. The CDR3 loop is CASRSEGEITDTQYF. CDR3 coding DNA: TGTGCCAGTAGGAGCGAAGGCGAAATCACAGATACGCAGTATTTT.

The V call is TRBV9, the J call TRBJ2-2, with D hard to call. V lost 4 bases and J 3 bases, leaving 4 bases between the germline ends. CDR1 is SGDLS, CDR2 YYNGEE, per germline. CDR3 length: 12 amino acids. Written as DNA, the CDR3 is TGTGCCAGCAGCTATTACACCGGGGAGCTGTTTTTT. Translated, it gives CASSYYTGELFF.

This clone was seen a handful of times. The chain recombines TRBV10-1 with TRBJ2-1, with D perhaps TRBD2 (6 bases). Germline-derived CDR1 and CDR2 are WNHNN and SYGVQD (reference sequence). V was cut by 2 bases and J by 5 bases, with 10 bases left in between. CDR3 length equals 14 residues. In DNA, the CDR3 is TGCGCCAGCAGTGAGGTGGGGGGAAACAATGAGCAGTTCTTC. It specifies CASSEVGGNNEQFF.

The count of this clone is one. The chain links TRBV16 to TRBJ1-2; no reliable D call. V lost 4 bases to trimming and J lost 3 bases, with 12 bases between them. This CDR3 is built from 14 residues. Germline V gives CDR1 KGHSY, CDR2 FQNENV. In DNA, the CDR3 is TGTGCCAGCAGCCCACGGTCGGGGTACTATGGCTACACCTTC. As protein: CASSPRSGYYGYTF.

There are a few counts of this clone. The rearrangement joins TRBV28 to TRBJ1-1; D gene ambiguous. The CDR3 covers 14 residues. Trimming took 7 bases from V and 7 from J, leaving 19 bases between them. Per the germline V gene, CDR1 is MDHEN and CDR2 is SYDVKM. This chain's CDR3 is CASITPGRRGEAFF. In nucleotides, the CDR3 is TGTGCCAGCATCACCCCAGGTCGACGTGGTGAAGCTTTCTTT.

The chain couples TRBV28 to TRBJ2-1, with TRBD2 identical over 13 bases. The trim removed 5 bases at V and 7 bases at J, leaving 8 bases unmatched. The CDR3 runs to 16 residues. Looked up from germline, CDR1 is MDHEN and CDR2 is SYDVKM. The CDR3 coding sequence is TGTGCCAGCAGTCCATGGACTAGCGGGAGCAGTAATGAGCAGTTCTTC. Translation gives CASSPWTSGSSNEQFF.

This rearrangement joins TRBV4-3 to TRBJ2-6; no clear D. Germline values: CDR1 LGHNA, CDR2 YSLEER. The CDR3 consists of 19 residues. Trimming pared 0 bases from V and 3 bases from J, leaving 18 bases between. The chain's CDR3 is CASSQDVNTPSFGANVLTF. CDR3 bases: TGCGCCAGCAGCCAAGATGTCAACACCCCGTCTTTTGGGGCCAACGTCCTGACTTTC.

In nucleotides, the CDR3 is TGCAGCGTTGGACAGCCTAACTATGGCTACACCTTC. This gives the protein CSVGQPNYGYTF. This chain connects TRBV29-1 to TRBJ1-2, with a weak D call TRBD1 (5 bases). The CDR3 consists of 12 residues. From germline, CDR1 is SQVTM and CDR2 ANQGSEA. Trimming removed 4 bases at V and 0 bases at J, with 6 bases between.

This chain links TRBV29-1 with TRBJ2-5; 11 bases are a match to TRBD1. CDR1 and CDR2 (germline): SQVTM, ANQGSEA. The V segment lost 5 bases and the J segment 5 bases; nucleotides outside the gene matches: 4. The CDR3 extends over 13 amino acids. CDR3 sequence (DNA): TGCAGCGTTACGGACAGGGGGCTGGAGACCCAGTACTTC. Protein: CSVTDRGLETQYF. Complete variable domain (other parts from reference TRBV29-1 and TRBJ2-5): SAVISQKPSRDICQRGTSLTIQCQVDSQVTMMFWYRQQPGQSLTLIATANQGSEATYESGFVIDKFPISRPNLTFSTLTVSNMSPEDSSIYLCSVTDRGLETQYFGPGTRLLVL.

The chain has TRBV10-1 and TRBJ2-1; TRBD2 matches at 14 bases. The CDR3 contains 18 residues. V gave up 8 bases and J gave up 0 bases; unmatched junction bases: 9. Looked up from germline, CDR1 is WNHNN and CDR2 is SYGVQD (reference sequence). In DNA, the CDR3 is TGCGCCAGCGCCCCTGGACTAGCGGGGGGAAGCTCCTACAATGAGCAGTTCTTC. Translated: CASAPGLAGGSSYNEQFF.

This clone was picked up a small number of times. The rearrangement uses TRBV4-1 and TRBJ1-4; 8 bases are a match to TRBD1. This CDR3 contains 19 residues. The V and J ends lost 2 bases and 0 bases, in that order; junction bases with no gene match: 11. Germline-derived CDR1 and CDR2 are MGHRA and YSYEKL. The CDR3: CASSQLPGQAAPTNEKLFF. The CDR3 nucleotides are TGCGCCAGCAGCCAACTTCCGGGACAGGCAGCCCCAACTAATGAAAAACTGTTTTTT.

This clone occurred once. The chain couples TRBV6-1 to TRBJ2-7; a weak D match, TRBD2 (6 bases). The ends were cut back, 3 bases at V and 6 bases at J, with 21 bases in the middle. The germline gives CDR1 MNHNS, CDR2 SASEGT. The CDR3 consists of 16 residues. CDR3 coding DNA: TGTGCCAGCAGTGAGTACTCCCCCGGGGACTTTGGCGAGCAGTACTTC. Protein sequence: CASSEYSPGDFGEQYF.

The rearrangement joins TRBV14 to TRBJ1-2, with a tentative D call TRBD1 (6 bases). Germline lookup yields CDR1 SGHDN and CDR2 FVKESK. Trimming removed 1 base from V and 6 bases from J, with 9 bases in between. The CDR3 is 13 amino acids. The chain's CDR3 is CASSQGWTDGYTF. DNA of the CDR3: TGTGCCAGCAGCCAAGGGTGGACAGATGGCTACACCTTC.

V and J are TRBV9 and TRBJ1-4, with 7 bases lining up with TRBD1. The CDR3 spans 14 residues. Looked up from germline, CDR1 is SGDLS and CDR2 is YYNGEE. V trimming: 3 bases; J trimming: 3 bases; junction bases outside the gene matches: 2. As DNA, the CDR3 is TGTGCCAGCAGCGCGACAGGGTCTAATGAAAAACTGTTTTTT. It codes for CASSATGSNEKLFF.

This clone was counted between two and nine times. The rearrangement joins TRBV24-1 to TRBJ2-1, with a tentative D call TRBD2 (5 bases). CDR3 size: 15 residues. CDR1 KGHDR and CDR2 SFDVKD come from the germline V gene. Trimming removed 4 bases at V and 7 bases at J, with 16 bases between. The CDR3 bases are TGTGCCACCAGTGACACCAGCGGAGCCTCGAATGAGCAGTTCTTC. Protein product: CATSDTSGASNEQFF.